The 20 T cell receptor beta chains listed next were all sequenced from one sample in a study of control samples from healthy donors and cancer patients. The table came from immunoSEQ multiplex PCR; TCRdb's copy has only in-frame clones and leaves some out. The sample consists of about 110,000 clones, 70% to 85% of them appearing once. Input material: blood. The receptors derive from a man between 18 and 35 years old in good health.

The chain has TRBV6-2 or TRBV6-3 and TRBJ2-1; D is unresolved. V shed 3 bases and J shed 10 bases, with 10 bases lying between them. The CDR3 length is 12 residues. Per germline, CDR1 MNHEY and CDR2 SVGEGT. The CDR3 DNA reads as TGTGCCAGCAGTTATTCTGGGGTCGAGCAGTTCTTC. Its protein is CASSYSGVEQFF.

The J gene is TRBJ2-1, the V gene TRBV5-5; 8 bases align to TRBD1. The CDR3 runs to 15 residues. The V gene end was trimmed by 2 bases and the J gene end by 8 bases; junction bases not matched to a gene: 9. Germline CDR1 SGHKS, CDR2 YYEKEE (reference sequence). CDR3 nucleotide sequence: TGTGCCAGCAGCTTTCTAGGGCAGGGGGCATATGAGCAGTTCTTC. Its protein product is CASSFLGQGAYEQFF.

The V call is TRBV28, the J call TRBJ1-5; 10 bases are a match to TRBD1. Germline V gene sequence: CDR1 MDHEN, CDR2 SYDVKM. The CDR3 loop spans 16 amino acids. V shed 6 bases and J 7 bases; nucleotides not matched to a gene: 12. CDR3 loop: CASSSVGQGSGQPQHF. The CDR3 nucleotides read TGTGCCAGCAGCTCAGTGGGACAGGGGTCCGGGCAGCCCCAGCATTTT.

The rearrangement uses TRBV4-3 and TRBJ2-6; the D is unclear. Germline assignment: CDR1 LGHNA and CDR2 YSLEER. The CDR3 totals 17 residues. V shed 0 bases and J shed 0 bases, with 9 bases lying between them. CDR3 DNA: TGCGCCAGCAGCCAAGATCGTCAATCCTCTGGGGCCAACGTCCTGACTTTC. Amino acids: CASSQDRQSSGANVLTF.

CDR3 bases: TGCGCCAGCAGCCAAGATCCCGGGGACCAAGAGACCCAGTACTTC. Encoded protein: CASSQDPGDQETQYF. The chain joins TRBV4-1 to TRBJ2-5; the D gene is possibly TRBD2 (5 bases). Germline values: CDR1 MGHRA, CDR2 YSYEKL. The germline V and J ends were trimmed by 0 bases and 0 bases, with 8 bases remaining between them. There are 15 residues in the CDR3.

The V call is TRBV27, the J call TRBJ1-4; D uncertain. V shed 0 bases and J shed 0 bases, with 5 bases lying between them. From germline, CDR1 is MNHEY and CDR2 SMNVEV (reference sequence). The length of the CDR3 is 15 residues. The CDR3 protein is CASSLSRATNEKLFF. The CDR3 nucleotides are TGTGCCAGCAGTTTATCGCGGGCAACTAATGAAAAACTGTTTTTT.

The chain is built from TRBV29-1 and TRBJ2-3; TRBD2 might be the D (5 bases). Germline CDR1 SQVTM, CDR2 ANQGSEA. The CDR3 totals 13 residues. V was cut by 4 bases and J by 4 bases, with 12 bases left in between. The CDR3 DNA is TGCAGCGTTGGGTGGGTTAGCGCAGATACGCAGTATTTT. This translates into CSVGWVSADTQYF.

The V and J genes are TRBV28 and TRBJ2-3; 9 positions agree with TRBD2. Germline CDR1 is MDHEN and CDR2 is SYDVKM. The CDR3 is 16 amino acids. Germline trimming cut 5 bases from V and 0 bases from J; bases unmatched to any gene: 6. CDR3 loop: CASSPHLAGSTDTQYF. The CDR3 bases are TGTGCCAGCAGTCCCCACCTAGCGGGAAGCACAGATACGCAGTATTTT.

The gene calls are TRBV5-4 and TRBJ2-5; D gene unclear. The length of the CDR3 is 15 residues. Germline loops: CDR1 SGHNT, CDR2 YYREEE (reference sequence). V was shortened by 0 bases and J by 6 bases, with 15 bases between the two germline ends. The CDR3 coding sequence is TGTGCCAGCAGCTTGGGCGACCCGCACAGCAAGACCCAGTACTTC. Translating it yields CASSLGDPHSKTQYF. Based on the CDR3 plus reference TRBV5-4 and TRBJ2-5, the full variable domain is ETGVTQSPTHLIKTRGQQVTLRCSSQSGHNTVSWYQQALGQGPQFIFQYYREEENGRGNFPPRFSGLQFPNYSSELNVNALELDDSALYLCASSLGDPHSKTQYFGPGTRLLVL.

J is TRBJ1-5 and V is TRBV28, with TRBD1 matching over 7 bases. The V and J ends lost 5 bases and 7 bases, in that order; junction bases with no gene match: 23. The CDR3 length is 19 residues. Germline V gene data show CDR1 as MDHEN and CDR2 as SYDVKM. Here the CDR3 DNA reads TGTGCCAGCAGTCACCAAACTCACCGGAGACAGGGAGGCTTACAGCCCCAGCATTTT. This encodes CASSHQTHRRQGGLQPQHF.

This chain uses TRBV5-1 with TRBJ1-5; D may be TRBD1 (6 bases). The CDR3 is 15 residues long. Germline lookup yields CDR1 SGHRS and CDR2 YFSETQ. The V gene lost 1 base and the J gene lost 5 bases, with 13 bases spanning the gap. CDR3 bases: TGCGCCAGCAGCTTGCGGGGGACAAACGATCAGCCCCAGCATTTT. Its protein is CASSLRGTNDQPQHF.

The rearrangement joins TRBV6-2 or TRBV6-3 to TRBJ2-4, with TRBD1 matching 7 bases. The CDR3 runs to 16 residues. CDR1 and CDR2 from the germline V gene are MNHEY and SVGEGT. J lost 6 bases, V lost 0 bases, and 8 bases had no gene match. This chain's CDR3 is CASSYSFVGDRNIQYF. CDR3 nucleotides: TGTGCCAGCAGTTACTCTTTTGTTGGGGACAGAAACATTCAGTACTTC.

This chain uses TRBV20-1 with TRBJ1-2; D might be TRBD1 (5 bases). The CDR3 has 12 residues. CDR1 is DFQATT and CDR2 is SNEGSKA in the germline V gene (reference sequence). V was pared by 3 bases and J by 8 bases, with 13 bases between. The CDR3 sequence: CSASGREEGYTF. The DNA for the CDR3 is TGCAGTGCTAGTGGCAGGGAGGAGGGCTACACCTTC.

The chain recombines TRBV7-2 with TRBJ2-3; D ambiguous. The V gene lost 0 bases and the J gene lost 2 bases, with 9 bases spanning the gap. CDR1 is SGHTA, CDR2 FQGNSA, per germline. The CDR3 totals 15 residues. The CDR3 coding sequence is TGTGCCAGCAGCTTAGCGAGGCAGCTCACAGATACGCAGTATTTT. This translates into CASSLARQLTDTQYF.

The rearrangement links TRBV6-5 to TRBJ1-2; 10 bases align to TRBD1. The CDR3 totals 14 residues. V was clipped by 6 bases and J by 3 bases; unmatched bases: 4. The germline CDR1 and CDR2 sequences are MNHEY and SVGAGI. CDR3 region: CASRWGTGDYGYTF. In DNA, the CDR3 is TGTGCCAGCAGATGGGGGACAGGGGACTATGGCTACACCTTC.

The CDR3 region is CASSSPTGTAREQYF. CDR3 nucleotides: TGTGCCAGCAGTTCTCCGACAGGGACGGCTCGCGAGCAGTACTTC. The V gene is TRBV28, the J gene TRBJ2-7; 7 nucleotides agree with TRBD1. CDR1 and CDR2 (germline): MDHEN, SYDVKM. This CDR3 spans 15 amino acids. Losses at the gene ends were 4 bases for V and 6 bases for J; bases not matched to a gene: 12.

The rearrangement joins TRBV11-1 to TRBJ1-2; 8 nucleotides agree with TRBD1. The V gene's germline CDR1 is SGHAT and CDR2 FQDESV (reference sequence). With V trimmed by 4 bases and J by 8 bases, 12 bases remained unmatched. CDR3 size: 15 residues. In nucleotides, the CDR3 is TGTGCCAGCAGCTCTCCAGGGGGCCGTCTGGCCGGCTACACCTTC. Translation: CASSSPGGRLAGYTF.

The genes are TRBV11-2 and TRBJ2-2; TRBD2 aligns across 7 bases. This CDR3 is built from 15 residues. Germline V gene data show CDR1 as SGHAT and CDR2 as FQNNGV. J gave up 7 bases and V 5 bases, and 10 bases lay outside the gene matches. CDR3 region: CASSVFSGVGGELFF. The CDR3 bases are TGTGCCAGCAGCGTGTTCAGCGGGGTTGGCGGGGAGCTGTTTTTT.

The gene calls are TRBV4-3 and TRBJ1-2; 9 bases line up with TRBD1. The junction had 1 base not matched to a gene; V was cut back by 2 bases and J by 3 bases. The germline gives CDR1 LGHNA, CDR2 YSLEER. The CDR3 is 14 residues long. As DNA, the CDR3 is TGCGCCAGCAGCCAAACAGGGGGCTACTATGGCTACACCTTC. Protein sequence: CASSQTGGYYGYTF.

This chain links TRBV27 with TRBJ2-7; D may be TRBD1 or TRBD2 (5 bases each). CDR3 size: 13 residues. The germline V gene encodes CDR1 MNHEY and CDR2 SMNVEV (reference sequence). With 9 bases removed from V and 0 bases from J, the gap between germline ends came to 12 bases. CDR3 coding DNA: TGTGCCAGTTCGGGACGGTCCTCCTACGAGCAGTACTTC. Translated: CASSGRSSYEQYF.